This TCR beta chain was identified during a study of T cell responses to AZD1222 COVID-19 vaccine. General study points: Recipients of AZD1222 seropositive at baseline numbered only 6 or 7. The peak T cell response came first, and repertoires were sampled only after it. White British people made up most donors, females outnumbered males, and clonal diversity was possibly underestimated.

Germline V CDR1 and CDR2: GTSNPN, SVGIG (reference sequence). This CDR3 spans 18 amino acids. V lost 2 bases to trimming and J lost 5 bases; unmatched junction nucleotides: 16. This table comes from immunoSEQ multiplex PCR, and its TCRdb copy is limited to in-frame clones, with some not included. The sample yields around 130,000 clones, around 90% seen once. As for this clone: Its matching antigen is unknown.

Pooled in the analysis were second doses at about 4 or about 12 weeks. The receptor was derived from an adult who received the AZD1222 COVID-19 vaccine. The sample was peripheral blood, taken 28 days after the second AZD1222 dose. V gene TRBV30 combines with J gene TRBJ1-2, with TRBD1 identical over 11 bases. This chain's CDR3 is CAWSRSTGTGGASYGYTF. For the CDR3, the DNA is TGTGCCTGGAGTCGGAGCACAGGGACAGGGGGTGCTTCTTATGGCTACACCTTC. Variable domain in full (rest from reference TRBV30 and TRBJ1-2): SQTIHQWPATLVQPVGSPLSLECTVEGTSNPNLYWYRQAAGRGLQLLFYSVGIGQISSEVPQNLSASRPQDRQFILSSKKLLLSDSGFYLCAWSRSTGTGGASYGYTFGSGTRLTVV.